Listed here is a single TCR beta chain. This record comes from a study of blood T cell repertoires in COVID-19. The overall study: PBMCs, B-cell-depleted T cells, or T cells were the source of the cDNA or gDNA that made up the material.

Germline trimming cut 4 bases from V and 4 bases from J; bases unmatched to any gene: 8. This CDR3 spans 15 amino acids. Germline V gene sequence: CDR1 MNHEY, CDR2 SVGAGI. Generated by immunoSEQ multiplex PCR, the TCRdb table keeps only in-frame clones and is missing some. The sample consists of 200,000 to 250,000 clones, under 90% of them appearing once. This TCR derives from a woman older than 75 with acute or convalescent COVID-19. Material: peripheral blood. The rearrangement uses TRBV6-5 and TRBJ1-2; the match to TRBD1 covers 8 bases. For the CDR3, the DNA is TGTGCCAGCAGTTGGTCAGGGGGCGAAGGCTATGGCTACACCTTC. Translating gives CASSWSGGEGYGYTF.